A single sample is the source of the 9 T cell receptor beta chains below, sequenced in a study of cytomegalovirus exposure and HLA in healthy donors. The PCR employed 60 Vbeta primers together with 13 Jbeta primers. Profiled with immunoSEQ multiplex PCR; TCRdb holds only in-frame clones, not every one. The sample lists 150,000 or so clones; more than 65% were seen once. Sequenced sample: PBMCs. Source of these receptors: a man between 18 and 29 years old in good health and CMV-seropositive.

This chain uses TRBV19 with TRBJ1-1; TRBD1 is a possible D gene (5 bases). Trimming removed 9 bases at V and 4 bases at J, with 15 bases between. Germline CDR1 is LNHDA and CDR2 is SQIVND (reference sequence). The CDR3 is 13 residues long. CDR3 DNA: TGTGCCAGCCGAGTGGGGGGAAGCACTGAAGCTTTCTTT. Amino acid sequence: CASRVGGSTEAFF.

This chain uses TRBV27 with TRBJ1-1, with D possibly being TRBD1 (5 bases). Per the germline V gene, CDR1 is MNHEY and CDR2 is SMNVEV (reference sequence). V lost 5 bases and J lost 11, with 15 bases in between. The CDR3 is 12 residues long. In DNA form, the CDR3 reads TGTGCCAGCAGTCGGGGGGAGGGAAGGGCTTTCTTT. Amino acid sequence: CASSRGEGRAFF.

The chain couples TRBV19 to TRBJ2-3; 9 nucleotides line up with TRBD1. The CDR3 has 15 residues. Trimming took 5 bases from V and 1 from J; bases not matched to a gene: 4. Germline V CDR1 and CDR2: LNHDA, SQIVND (reference sequence). The chain's CDR3 is CASSDWTGGTDTQYF. As DNA, the CDR3 is TGTGCCAGTAGTGATTGGACAGGGGGCACAGATACGCAGTATTTT. Full variable domain (outside the CDR3, taken from reference TRBV19 and TRBJ2-3): DGGITQSPKYLFRKEGQNVTLSCEQNLNHDAMYWYRQDPGQGLRLIYYSQIVNDFQKGDIAEGYSVSREKKESFPLTVTSAQKNPTAFYLCASSDWTGGTDTQYFGPGTRLTVL.

This sequence joins TRBV5-1 and TRBJ2-1, with D maybe TRBD1 (6 bases). Germline V lookup: CDR1 SGHRS, CDR2 YFSETQ. V lost 0 bases and J 0 bases, leaving 7 bases between the germline ends. CDR3 length: 15 residues. CDR3 residues: CASSLAGDSYNEQFF. The DNA of the CDR3 is TGCGCCAGCAGCTTGGCAGGGGACTCCTACAATGAGCAGTTCTTC. Supplemented by reference TRBV5-1 and TRBJ2-1, the full variable domain reads KAGVTQTPRYLIKTRGQQVTLSCSPISGHRSVSWYQQTPGQGLQFLFEYFSETQRNKGNFPGRFSGRQFSNSRSEMNVSTLELGDSALYLCASSLAGDSYNEQFFGPGTRLTVL.

The chain joins TRBV6-5 to TRBJ1-1, with 8 bases fitting TRBD1. After removal of 2 bases from V and 5 bases from J, the junction contained 4 bases not matched to a gene. The germline gives CDR1 MNHEY, CDR2 SVGAGI. The CDR3 consists of 14 residues. CDR3 nucleotide sequence: TGTGCCAGCAGTTACGGACAGGGAAGGACTGAAGCTTTCTTT. It codes for CASSYGQGRTEAFF.

The chain recombines TRBV6-7 with TRBJ2-7, with 12 positions matching TRBD2. TRBV6-7 is an ORF for which the function is uncertain. V dropped 0 bases and J dropped 0; count of bases not matched to a gene: 9. CDR3 length: 19 amino acids. The CDR3 nucleotides are TGTGCCAGCAGTTACTCGAGACTAGCGGGAGTCCTATCCTCCTACGAGCAGTACGTC. Its protein is CASSYSRLAGVLSSYEQYV.

The chain links TRBV27 to TRBJ2-2, with TRBD1 as a possible D gene (6 bases). The CDR3 runs to 16 residues. Germline CDR1 MNHEY, CDR2 SMNVEV (reference sequence). V was shortened by 3 bases and J by 4 bases, with 15 bases between the two germline ends. This CDR3 is CASSFYPTGPTGELFF. The CDR3 DNA reads as TGTGCCAGCAGTTTCTATCCCACAGGGCCCACCGGGGAGCTGTTTTTT.

This chain uses TRBV30 with TRBJ1-5; D is ambiguous. Germline assignment: CDR1 GTSNPN and CDR2 SVGIG (reference sequence). The CDR3 extends over 13 amino acids. Trimming removed 2 bases from V and 5 bases from J, with 10 bases in between. The CDR3 loop reads CAWSLQRDQPQHF. The CDR3 bases are TGTGCCTGGAGTTTACAGCGGGATCAGCCCCAGCATTTT.

The genes are TRBV12-5 and TRBJ2-5; no firm D call. V was shortened by 3 bases and J by 0 bases, with 5 bases between the two germline ends. The CDR3 spans 13 residues. The germline V gene encodes CDR1 LGHNT and CDR2 FRNRAP. DNA for the CDR3: TGTGCTAGTGGTTTACTCCACCAAGAGACCCAGTACTTC. This sequence encodes CASGLLHQETQYF.